The 7 T cell receptor beta chains given below trace back to one sample, sequenced in a study of molecular identifiers for immune sequencing clone quantification. TCRdb fed the PCR reads into MiXCR, producing one record per CDR3 protein. The sample shows 97,000 or so distinct CDR3 sequences, approximately 24% of them seen only once. The sequencing input was naive CD8+ T cells from blood, with Jurkat cell RNA spiked in. Subset specified: FACS-sorted CD8+CD4-CCR7+CD45RA+ naive T cells. These receptors were obtained from a human donor in good health. Some libraries in this study had Jurkat cell RNA spiked in.

This clonotype was recorded many times. This chain connects TRBV3-1 to TRBJ2-3; D remains unclear. V was clipped by 2 bases and J by 6 bases, with 15 bases between them. The CDR3 length is 15 residues. The germline CDR1 and CDR2 sequences are LGHDT and YNNKEL (reference sequence). The CDR3 region is CASSQFADIGDTQYF. DNA of the CDR3: TGTGCCAGCAGCCAATTTGCGGATATCGGGGATACGCAGTATTTT.

This clonotype has at least ten counts. This sequence joins TRBV28 and TRBJ2-7; unclear D gene. V was shortened by 5 bases and J by 0 bases, with 8 bases between the two germline ends. The CDR3 extends over 13 amino acids. Germline CDR1 and CDR2: MDHEN and SYDVKM. CDR3 DNA: TGTGCCAGCAGTACCGTAGCCTCCTACGAGCAGTACTTC. Protein product: CASSTVASYEQYF.

With regard to this clonotype: A much larger clone sits a single nucleotide away, making a read error possible. CDR3 sequence (DNA): TGTGCCAGTAGTATCCCAGGGGGCCACGAGACCCAGTACTTC. This translates into CASSIPGGHETQYF. The chain combines TRBV19 with TRBJ2-5, with 8 positions matching TRBD1. This CDR3 spans 14 amino acids. V lost 3 bases, J lost 5 bases, and 5 bases stayed unmatched. Germline loops: CDR1 LNHDA, CDR2 SQIVND (reference sequence).

The chain employs TRBV19 and TRBJ2-7; TRBD1 aligns across 8 bases. The CDR3 sequence is 17 residues long. Germline CDR1 LNHDA, CDR2 SQIVND (reference sequence). With 6 bases clipped from V and 4 bases from J, the junction kept 17 bases outside the gene matches. CDR3 in DNA: TGTGCCAGTAGCTTCATCTCCGGGACAGGAACTTCGTACGAGCAGTACTTC. Amino acids: CASSFISGTGTSYEQYF.

This clonotype was recorded many times. CDR3 nucleotide sequence: TGCAGCGTTGAGATGAACACCGGGGAGCTGTTTTTT. It is translated as CSVEMNTGELFF. V usage is TRBV29-1 and J usage is TRBJ2-2; D uncertain. The germline gives CDR1 SQVTM, CDR2 ANQGSEA. The ends were cut back, 3 bases at V and 1 base at J, with 3 bases in the middle. The CDR3 is made up of 12 amino acids.

This clonotype has a count of ten or more. The V call is TRBV10-3, the J call TRBJ2-5, with TRBD2 matching 14 bases. The CDR3 has 16 amino acids. After removal of 4 bases from V and 3 bases from J, the junction contained 4 bases not matched to a gene. Germline lookup yields CDR1 ENHRY and CDR2 SYGVKD. The CDR3 DNA sequence: TGTGCCATCAGTGGACCGGGACTAGCGGGAGAAGAGACCCAGTACTTC. This encodes CAISGPGLAGEETQYF.

This clonotype was recorded many times. This chain joins TRBV12-3 or TRBV12-4 and TRBJ2-5; 9 positions match TRBD1. The CDR3 covers 13 residues. After removal of 5 bases from V and 4 bases from J, the junction contained 2 bases not matched to a gene. Written as DNA, the CDR3 is TGTGCCAGCAGTCCGACAGGGGGAGAGACCCAGTACTTC. Translation: CASSPTGGETQYF.